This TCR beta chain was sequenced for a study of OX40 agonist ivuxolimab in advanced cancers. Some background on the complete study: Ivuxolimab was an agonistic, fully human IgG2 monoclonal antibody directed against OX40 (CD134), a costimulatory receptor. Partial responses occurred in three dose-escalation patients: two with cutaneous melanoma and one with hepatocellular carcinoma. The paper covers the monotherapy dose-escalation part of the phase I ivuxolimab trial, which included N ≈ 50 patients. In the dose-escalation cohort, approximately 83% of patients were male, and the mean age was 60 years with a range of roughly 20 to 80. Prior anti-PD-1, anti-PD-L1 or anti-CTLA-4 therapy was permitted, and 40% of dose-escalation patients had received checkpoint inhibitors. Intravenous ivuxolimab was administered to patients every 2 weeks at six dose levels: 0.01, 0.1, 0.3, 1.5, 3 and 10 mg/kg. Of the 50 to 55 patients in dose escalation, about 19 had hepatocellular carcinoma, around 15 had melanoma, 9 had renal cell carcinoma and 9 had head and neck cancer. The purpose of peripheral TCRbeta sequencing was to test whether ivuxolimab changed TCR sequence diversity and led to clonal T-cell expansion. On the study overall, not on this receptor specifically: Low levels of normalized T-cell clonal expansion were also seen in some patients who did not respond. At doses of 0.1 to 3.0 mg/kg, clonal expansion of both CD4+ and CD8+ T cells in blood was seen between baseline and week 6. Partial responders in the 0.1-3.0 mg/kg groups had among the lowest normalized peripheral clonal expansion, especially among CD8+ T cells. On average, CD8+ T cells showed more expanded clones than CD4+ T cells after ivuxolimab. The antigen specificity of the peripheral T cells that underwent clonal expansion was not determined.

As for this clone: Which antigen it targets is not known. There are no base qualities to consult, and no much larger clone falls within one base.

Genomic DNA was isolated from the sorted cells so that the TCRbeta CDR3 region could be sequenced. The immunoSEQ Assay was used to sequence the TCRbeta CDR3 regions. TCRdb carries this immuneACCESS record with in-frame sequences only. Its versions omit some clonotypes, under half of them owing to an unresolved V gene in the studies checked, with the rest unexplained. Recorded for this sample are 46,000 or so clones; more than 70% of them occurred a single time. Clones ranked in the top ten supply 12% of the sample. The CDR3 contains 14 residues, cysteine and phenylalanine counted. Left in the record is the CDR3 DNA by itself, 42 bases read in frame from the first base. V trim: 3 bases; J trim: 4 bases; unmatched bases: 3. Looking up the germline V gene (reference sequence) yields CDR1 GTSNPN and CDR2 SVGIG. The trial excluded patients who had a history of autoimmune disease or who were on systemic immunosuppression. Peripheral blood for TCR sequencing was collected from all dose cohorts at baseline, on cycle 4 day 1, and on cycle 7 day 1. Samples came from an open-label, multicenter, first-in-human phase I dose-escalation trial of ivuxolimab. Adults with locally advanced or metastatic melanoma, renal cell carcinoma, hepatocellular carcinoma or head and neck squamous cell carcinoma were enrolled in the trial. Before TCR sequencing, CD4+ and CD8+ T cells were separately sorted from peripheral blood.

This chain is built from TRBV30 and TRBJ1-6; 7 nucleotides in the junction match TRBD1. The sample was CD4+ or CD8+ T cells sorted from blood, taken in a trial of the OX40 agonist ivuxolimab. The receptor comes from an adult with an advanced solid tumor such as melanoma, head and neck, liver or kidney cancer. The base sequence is TGTGCCTGGAGCCCGGGACAGTATAATTCACCCCTCCACTTT. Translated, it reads CAWSPGQYNSPLHF.